This TCR beta chain is drawn from a study of radiotherapy plus CTLA-4 blockade in lung cancer. Study-wide results and limits: Response, reportedly, was best predicted by interferon-beta along with early blood T cell clone dynamics.

Points on this clone: The antigen remains undetermined.

Clones were sequenced by immunoSEQ multiplex PCR, and TCRdb holds only the in-frame ones, with some missing. Altogether 30,000 to 35,000 clones are present, less than 75% being singletons, with the ten largest covering under 4.5%. Trimming took 3 bases from V and 5 from J; bases not matched to a gene: 7. This CDR3 spans 15 amino acids. Per germline, CDR1 MNHEY and CDR2 SMNVEV (reference sequence). V is TRBV27 and J is TRBJ1-2, with 9 positions matching TRBD1. The clonotype originates from a human donor with non-small cell lung cancer who had stable disease on radiotherapy plus ipilimumab. The sequences come from peripheral blood, collected from a patient treated with radiotherapy plus ipilimumab. CDR3 in DNA: TGTGCCAGCAGTTTCAAAATGGACAGGGGATATGGCTACACCTTC. Translating gives CASSFKMDRGYGYTF.